The clone carrying this T cell receptor (beta chain) was seen only a few times. Its antigen is unknown. Unique molecular identifiers were incorporated during preparation of the TCRbeta library. MiXCR, applied by TCRdb to the PCR reads, yields one record per CDR3 protein. In the table there are roughly 200,000 distinct CDR3 sequences, about 6.6% of which are singletons. Germline V gene lookup returns CDR1 SGHRS and CDR2 YFSETQ. The CDR3 is 14 residues long. With V trimmed by 4 bases and J by 5 bases, 8 bases remained unmatched. These data originate in a study of T-cell reconstitution after alpha-beta-depleted transplantation in children. Regarding the study as a whole: Diversity of TCRbeta at day 60 was high in some patients, arising from surviving recipient T cells and thymic progenitors. Several hundred rapidly expanded clones from non-depleted graft cells reportedly supplied alpha-beta T cells about two months post-transplant.

This chain links TRBV5-1 with TRBJ2-7; 8 bases align to TRBD1. The material sequenced was PBMCs, taken before TCRalphabeta/CD19-depleted stem cell transplant. This receptor was obtained from a boy younger than 10 with acute lymphoblastic leukemia, due to receive a stem cell transplant. CDR3 sequence: CASSIGQGLDEQYF. The CDR3 DNA reads as TGCGCCAGCAGCATCGGACAGGGCCTCGACGAGCAGTACTTC.